This T cell receptor (beta chain) was obtained from a study of blood T cell repertoires in COVID-19. Overall study context: From the United States, Italy and Spain came samples of acute and convalescent COVID-19.

Assay used: immunoSEQ multiplex PCR; TCRdb lists only in-frame clones, some missing. The repertoire holds under 200,000 clones, with around 88% as singletons. Individuals drawn from under 30 US areas were roughly 18 to 95 years old. Cohorts were based on clinical histories the participants reported. The germline V gene has CDR1 LNHDA and CDR2 SQIVND (reference sequence). V was shortened by 3 bases and J by 2 bases, with 8 bases between the two germline ends. The CDR3 has 13 amino acids. This receptor was identified in a woman in her 50s in a cohort exposed to, infected with or recovered from COVID-19 (not recorded which). The rearrangement joins TRBV19 to TRBJ2-7; D is perhaps TRBD1 (5 bases). Sequenced input: PBMCs or T cells enriched from blood (not recorded which). CDR3 residues: CASSIDSTYEQYF. The DNA for the CDR3 is TGTGCCAGTAGTATCGACAGTACCTACGAGCAGTACTTC.